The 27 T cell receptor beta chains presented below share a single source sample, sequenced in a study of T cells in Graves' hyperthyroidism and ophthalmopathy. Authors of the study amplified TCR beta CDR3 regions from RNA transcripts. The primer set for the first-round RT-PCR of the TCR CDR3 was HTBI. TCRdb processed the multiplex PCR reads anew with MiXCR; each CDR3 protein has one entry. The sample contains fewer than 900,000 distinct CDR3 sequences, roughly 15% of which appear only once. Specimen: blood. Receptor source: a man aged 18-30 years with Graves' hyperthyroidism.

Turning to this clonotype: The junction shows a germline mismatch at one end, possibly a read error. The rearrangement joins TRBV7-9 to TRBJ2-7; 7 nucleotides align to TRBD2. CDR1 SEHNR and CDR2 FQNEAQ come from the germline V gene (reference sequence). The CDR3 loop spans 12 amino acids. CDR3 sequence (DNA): TGTACCAGCAGCTTGGAGGGAGGGGAGCAGTACTTC. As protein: CTSSLEGGEQYF. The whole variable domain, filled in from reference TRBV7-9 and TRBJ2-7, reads DTGVSQNPRHKITKRGQNVTFRCDPISEHNRLYWYRQTLGQGPEFLTYFQNEAQLEKSRLLSDRFSAERPKGSFSTLEIQRTEQGDSAMYLCTSSLEGGEQYFGPGTRLTVT.

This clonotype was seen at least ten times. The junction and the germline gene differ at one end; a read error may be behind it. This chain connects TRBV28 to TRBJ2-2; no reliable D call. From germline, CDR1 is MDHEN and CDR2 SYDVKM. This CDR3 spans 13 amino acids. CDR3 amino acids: CASRQPGTRELFF. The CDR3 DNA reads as TGTGCCAGCAGGCAGCCTGGCACCCGGGAGCTGTTTTTT.

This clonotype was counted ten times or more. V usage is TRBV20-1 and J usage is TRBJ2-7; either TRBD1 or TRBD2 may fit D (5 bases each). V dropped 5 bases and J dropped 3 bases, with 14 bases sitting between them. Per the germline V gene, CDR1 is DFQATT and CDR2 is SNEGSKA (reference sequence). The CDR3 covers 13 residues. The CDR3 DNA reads TGCAGTGCTGCCGGGACGGACTTCTACGAGCAGTACTTC. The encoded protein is CSAAGTDFYEQYF.

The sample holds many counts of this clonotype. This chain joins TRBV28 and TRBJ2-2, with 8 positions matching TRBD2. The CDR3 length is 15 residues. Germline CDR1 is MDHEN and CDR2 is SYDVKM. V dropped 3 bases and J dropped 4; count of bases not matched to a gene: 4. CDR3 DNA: TGTGCCAGCAGTTTTAGCCGGGGGGGCACCGGGGAGCTGTTTTTT. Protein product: CASSFSRGGTGELFF.

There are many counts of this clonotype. The CDR3: CASLGRGPVDTEAFF. CDR3 bases: TGTGCCAGTTTAGGGCGAGGGCCCGTGGACACTGAAGCTTTCTTT. V and J are TRBV19 and TRBJ1-1; no clear D. Germline V gives CDR1 LNHDA, CDR2 SQIVND (reference sequence). CDR3 length: 15 residues. V was clipped by 8 bases and J by 3 bases, with 19 bases between them.

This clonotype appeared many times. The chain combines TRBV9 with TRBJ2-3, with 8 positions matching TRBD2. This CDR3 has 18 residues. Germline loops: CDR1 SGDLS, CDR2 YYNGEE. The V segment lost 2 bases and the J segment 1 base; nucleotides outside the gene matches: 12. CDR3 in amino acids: CASSVGLEARGGTDTQYF. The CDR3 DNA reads TGTGCCAGCAGCGTGGGACTAGAGGCAAGGGGGGGCACAGATACGCAGTATTTT.

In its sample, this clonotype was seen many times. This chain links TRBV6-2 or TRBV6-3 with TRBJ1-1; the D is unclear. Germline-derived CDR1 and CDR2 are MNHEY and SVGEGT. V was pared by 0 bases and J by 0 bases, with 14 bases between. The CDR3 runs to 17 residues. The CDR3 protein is CASSYSMAATMNTEAFF. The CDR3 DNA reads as TGTGCCAGCAGTTACTCGATGGCAGCTACCATGAACACTGAAGCTTTCTTT.

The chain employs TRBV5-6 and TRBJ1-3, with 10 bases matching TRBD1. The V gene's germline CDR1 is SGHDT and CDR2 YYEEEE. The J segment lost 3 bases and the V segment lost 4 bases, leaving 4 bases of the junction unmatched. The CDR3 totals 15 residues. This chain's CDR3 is CASSLTGGFGNTIYF. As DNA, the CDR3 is TGTGCCAGCAGCCTGACAGGGGGCTTTGGAAACACCATATATTTT. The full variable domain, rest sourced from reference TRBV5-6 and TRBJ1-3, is DAGVTQSPTHLIKTRGQQVTLRCSPKSGHDTVSWYQQALGQGPQFIFQYYEEEERQRGNFPDRFSGHQFPNYSSELNVNALLLGDSALYLCASSLTGGFGNTIYFGEGSWLTVV.

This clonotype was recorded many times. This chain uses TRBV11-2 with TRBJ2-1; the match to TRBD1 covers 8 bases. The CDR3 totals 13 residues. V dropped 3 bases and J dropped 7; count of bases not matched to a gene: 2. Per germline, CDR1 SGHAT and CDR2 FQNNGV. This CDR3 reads CASSLTGENEQFF. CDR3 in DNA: TGTGCCAGCAGCTTGACAGGGGAAAATGAGCAGTTCTTC. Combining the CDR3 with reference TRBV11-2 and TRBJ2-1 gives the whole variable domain EAGVAQSPRYKIIEKRQSVAFWCNPISGHATLYWYQQILGQGPKLLIQFQNNGVVDDSQLPKDRFSAERLKGVDSTLKIQPAKLEDSAVYLCASSLTGENEQFFGPGTRLTVL.

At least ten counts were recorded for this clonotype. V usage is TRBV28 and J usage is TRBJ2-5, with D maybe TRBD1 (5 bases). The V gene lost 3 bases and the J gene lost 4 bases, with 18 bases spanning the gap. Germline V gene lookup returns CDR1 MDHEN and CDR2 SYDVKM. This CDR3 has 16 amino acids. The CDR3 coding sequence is TGTGCCAGCAGTTTTAAGTTCCAGGGTGTAGGAGAGACCCAGTACTTC. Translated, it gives CASSFKFQGVGETQYF.

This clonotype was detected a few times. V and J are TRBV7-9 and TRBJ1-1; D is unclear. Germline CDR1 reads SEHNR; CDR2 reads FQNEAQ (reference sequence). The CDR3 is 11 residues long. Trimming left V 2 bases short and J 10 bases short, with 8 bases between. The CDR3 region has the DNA TGTGCCAGCAGCTTATCAGAGGGAGCTTTCTTT. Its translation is CASSLSEGAFF.

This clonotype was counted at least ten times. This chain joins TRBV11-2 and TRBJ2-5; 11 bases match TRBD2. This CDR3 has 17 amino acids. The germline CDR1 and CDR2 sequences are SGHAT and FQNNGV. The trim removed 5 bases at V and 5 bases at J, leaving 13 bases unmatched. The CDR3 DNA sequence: TGTGCCAGCAGCCTATCAGTAGCGGGAGGGCCGGAGGAGACCCAGTACTTC. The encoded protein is CASSLSVAGGPEETQYF.

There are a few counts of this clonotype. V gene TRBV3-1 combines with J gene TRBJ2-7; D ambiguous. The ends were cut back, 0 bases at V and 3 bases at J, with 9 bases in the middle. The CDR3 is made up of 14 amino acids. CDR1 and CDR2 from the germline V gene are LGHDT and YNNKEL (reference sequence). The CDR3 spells CASSQEARLYEQYF. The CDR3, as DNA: TGTGCCAGCAGCCAAGAGGCACGCCTCTACGAGCAGTACTTC.

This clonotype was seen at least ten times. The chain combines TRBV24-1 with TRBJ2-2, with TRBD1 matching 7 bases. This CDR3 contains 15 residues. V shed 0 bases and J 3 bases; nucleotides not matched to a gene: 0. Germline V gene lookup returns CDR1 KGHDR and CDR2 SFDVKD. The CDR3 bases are TGTGCCACCAGTGATTTGGGGACAGACACCGGGGAGCTGTTTTTT. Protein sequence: CATSDLGTDTGELFF.

Here the CDR3 DNA reads TGTGCCAGCTCACCTCCGGGAGAAGGGAGCAATCAGCCCCAGCATTTT. This gives the protein CASSPPGEGSNQPQHF. This sequence joins TRBV18 and TRBJ1-5; D gene uncertain. Germline V gene sequence: CDR1 KGHSH, CDR2 LQKENI. This CDR3 region has 16 residues. V was cut by 3 bases and J by 1 base, with 13 bases left in between. Based on the CDR3 plus reference TRBV18 and TRBJ1-5, the full variable domain is NAGVMQNPRHLVRRRGQEARLRCSPMKGHSHVYWYRQLPEEGLKFMVYLQKENIIDESGMPKERFSAEFPKEGPSILRIQQVVRGDSAAYFCASSPPGEGSNQPQHFGDGTRLSIL.

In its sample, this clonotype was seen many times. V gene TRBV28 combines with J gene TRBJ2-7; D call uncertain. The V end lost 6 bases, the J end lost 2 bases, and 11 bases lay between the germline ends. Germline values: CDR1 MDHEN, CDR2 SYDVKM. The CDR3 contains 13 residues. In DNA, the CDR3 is TGTGCCAGCAGACCCCATGCCCCCTACGAGCAGTACTTC. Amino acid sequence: CASRPHAPYEQYF.

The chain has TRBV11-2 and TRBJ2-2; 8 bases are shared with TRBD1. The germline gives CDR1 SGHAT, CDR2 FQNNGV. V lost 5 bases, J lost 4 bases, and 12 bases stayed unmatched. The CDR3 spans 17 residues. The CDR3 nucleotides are TGTGCCAGCAGCCCTACCCCAAGGACAGGGAGCACCGGGGAGCTGTTTTTT. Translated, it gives CASSPTPRTGSTGELFF.

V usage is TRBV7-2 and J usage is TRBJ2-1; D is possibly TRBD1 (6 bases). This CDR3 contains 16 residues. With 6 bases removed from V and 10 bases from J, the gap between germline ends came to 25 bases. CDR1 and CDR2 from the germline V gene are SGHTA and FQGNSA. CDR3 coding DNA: TGTGCCAGCAGTTACCTTGCACAGGGCGGTTTATGGGAGCAGTTCTTC. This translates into CASSYLAQGGLWEQFF.

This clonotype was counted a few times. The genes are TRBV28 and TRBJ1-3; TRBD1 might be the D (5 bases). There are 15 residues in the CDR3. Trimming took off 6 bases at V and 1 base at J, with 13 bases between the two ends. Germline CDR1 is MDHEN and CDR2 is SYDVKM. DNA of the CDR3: TGTGCCAGCAGGTCCGCGGGGACGTCTGGAAACACCATATATTTT. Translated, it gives CASRSAGTSGNTIYF.

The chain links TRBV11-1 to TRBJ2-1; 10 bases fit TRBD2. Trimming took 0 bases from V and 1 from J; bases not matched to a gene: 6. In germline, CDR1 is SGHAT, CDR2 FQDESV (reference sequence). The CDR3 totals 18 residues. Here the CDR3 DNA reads TGTGCCAGCAGCTTAGCGGCTAGCGGGAGTTGGTCCTACAATGAGCAGTTCTTC. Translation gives CASSLAASGSWSYNEQFF.

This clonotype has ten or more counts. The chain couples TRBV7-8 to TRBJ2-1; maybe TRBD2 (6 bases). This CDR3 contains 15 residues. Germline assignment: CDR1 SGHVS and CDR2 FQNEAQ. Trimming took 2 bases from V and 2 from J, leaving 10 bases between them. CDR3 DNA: TGTGCCAGCAGCTTAAGGAGGGACCCCTACAATGAGCAGTTCTTC. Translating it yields CASSLRRDPYNEQFF.

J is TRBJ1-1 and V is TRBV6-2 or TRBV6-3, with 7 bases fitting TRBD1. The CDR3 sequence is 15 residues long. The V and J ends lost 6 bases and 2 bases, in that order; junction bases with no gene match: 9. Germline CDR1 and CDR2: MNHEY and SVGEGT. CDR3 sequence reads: CASRPIRDRNTEAFF. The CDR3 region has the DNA TGTGCCAGCAGACCTATCAGGGACAGAAACACTGAAGCTTTCTTT.

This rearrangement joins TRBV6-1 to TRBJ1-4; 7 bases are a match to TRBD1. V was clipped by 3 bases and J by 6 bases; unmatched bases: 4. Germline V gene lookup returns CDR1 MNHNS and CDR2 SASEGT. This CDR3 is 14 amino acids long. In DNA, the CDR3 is TGTGCCAGCAGTGACCGGGACAGTTATGAAAAACTGTTTTTT. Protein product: CASSDRDSYEKLFF.

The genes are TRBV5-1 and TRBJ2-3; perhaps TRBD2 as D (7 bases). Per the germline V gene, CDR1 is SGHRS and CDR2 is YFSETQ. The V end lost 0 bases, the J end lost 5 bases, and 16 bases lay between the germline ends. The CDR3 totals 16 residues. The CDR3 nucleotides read TGCGCCAGCAGCTTGGCGAGGGGGGGGACCATAGATACGCAGTATTTT. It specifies CASSLARGGTIDTQYF.

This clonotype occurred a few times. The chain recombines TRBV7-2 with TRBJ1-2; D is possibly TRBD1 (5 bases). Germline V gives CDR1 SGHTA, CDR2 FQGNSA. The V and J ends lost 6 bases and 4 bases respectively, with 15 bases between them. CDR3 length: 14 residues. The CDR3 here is CASSPGPQVYGYTF. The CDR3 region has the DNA TGTGCCAGCAGTCCGGGACCCCAGGTCTATGGCTACACCTTC.

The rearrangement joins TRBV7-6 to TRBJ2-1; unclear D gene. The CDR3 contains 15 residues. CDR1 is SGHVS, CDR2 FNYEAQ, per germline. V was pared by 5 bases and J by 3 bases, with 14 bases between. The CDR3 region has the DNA TGTGCCAGCAGCCTCGCCACAGTTAACTACAATGAGCAGTTCTTC. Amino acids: CASSLATVNYNEQFF.

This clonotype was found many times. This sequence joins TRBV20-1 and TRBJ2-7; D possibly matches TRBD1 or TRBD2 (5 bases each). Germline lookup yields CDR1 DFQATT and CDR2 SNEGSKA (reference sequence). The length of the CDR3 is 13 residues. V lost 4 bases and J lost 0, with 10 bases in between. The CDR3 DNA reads TGCAGTGCTATGGGGGTACACTCCTACGAGCAGTACTTC. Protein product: CSAMGVHSYEQYF.